The 25 T cell receptor beta chains given below trace back to one sample, sequenced in a study of OX40 agonist ivuxolimab in advanced cancers. TCRdb keeps only in-frame clones here, not all; method: immunoSEQ multiplex PCR. In the table there are roughly 67,000 clones, approximately 91% of which are singletons. The input for sequencing was CD4+ or CD8+ T cells sorted from blood, taken in a trial of the OX40 agonist ivuxolimab. These receptors came from an adult with an advanced solid tumor such as melanoma, head and neck, liver or kidney cancer.

The chain couples TRBV29-1 to TRBJ2-5, with a possible D match to TRBD1 (5 bases). The CDR3 covers 14 residues. Trimming left V 6 bases short and J 4 bases short, with 18 bases between. Germline CDR1 is SQVTM and CDR2 is ANQGSEA. CDR3 loop: CSVDPSLGPETQYF. CDR3 in DNA: TGCAGCGTAGACCCAAGCCTGGGGCCAGAGACCCAGTACTTC.

V gene TRBV25-1 combines with J gene TRBJ2-7; 11 nucleotides match TRBD2. Unmatched junction bases numbered 12, after V lost 7 bases and J lost 4 bases. The CDR3 loop spans 16 amino acids. The germline CDR1 and CDR2 sequences are MGHDK and SYGVNS. For the CDR3, the DNA is TGTGCCAGCACCTTTGGGGGCGCTAGCGGGAGGTACGAGCAGTACTTC. This translates into CASTFGGASGRYEQYF.

The rearrangement joins TRBV28 to TRBJ1-5; TRBD1 aligns across 7 bases. The CDR3 loop spans 14 amino acids. The germline gives CDR1 MDHEN, CDR2 SYDVKM. J gave up 5 bases and V 5 bases, and 6 bases lay outside the gene matches. CDR3 DNA sequence: TGTGCCAGCAGTCACCGGGACAGACATCAGCCCCAGCATTTT. This translates into CASSHRDRHQPQHF. Complete variable domain (other parts from reference TRBV28 and TRBJ1-5): DVKVTQSSRYLVKRTGEKVFLECVQDMDHENMFWYRQDPGLGLRLIYFSYDVKMKEKGDIPEGYSVSREKKERFSLILESASTNQTSMYLCASSHRDRHQPQHFGDGTRLSIL.

V is TRBV7-8 and J is TRBJ2-3; 12 bases are shared with TRBD2. The CDR3 covers 14 residues. CDR1 is SGHVS, CDR2 FQNEAQ, per germline. The V and J ends lost 5 bases and 8 bases, in that order; junction bases with no gene match: 5. In DNA form, the CDR3 reads TGTGCCAGCAGCGAAGGACTAGCGGGAATTACGCAGTATTTT. This translates into CASSEGLAGITQYF.

Note on this clone: A junction boundary mismatches the germline segment, possibly from a read error. The chain uses TRBV28 and TRBJ2-7; D gene uncertain. The germline V gene encodes CDR1 MDHEN and CDR2 SYDVKM. The CDR3 sequence is 14 residues long. The CDR3 sequence: CASSLWAGPYEQHF. DNA of the CDR3: TGTGCCAGCAGTTTATGGGCAGGACCCTACGAGCAGCACTTC. Variable domain in full (rest from reference TRBV28 and TRBJ2-7): DVKVTQSSRYLVKRTGEKVFLECVQDMDHENMFWYRQDPGLGLRLIYFSYDVKMKEKGDIPEGYSVSREKKERFSLILESASTNQTSMYLCASSLWAGPYEQHFGPGTRLTVT.

This chain links TRBV28 with TRBJ2-7; D not certain. Germline V CDR1 and CDR2: MDHEN, SYDVKM. V lost 1 base to trimming and J lost 6 bases, with 10 bases between them. The CDR3 extends over 13 amino acids. The CDR3 region is CASSLFLQPEQYF. DNA of the CDR3: TGTGCCAGCAGTTTATTCTTACAGCCCGAGCAGTACTTC.

This chain links TRBV4-1 with TRBJ2-7; 9 bases fit TRBD1. V lost 5 bases, J lost 1 base, and 9 bases stayed unmatched. The CDR3 sequence is 16 residues long. CDR1 is MGHRA, CDR2 YSYEKL, per germline. The CDR3 loop is CASSYNTGGPSYEQYF. The CDR3 coding sequence is TGCGCCAGCAGCTATAATACAGGGGGCCCGTCCTACGAGCAGTACTTC.

This clone was counted only a few times. The chain couples TRBV15 to TRBJ1-4, with a weak D call TRBD1 (6 bases). The CDR3 runs 13 residues. V was shortened by 1 base and J by 8 bases, with 8 bases between the two germline ends. Germline values: CDR1 LNHNV, CDR2 YYDKDF (reference sequence). CDR3 residues: CATSRGTVEKLFF. The CDR3 DNA reads TGTGCCACCAGCAGAGGGACAGTCGAAAAACTGTTTTTT.

The chain is built from TRBV6-1 and TRBJ1-2; D is uncertain. The V and J ends lost 1 base and 6 bases respectively, with 12 bases between them. The CDR3 loop spans 14 amino acids. Germline V gene sequence: CDR1 MNHNS, CDR2 SASEGT. The CDR3 loop is CASSEDYSGNGYTF. The DNA for the CDR3 is TGTGCCAGCAGTGAAGACTACAGCGGGAATGGCTACACCTTC.

The gene calls are TRBV6-5 and TRBJ2-1; TRBD2 aligns across 7 bases. The J segment lost 6 bases and the V segment lost 4 bases, leaving 9 bases of the junction unmatched. Germline V CDR1 and CDR2: MNHEY, SVGAGI. CDR3 length equals 15 residues. CDR3 region: CASSWAGARVNEQFF. The DNA of the CDR3 is TGTGCCAGCAGTTGGGCGGGAGCACGGGTCAATGAGCAGTTCTTC.

This chain uses TRBV19 with TRBJ2-4; perhaps D is TRBD1 or TRBD2 (5 bases each). Trimming took 1 base from V and 7 from J, leaving 17 bases between them. This CDR3 comprises 16 residues. CDR1 is LNHDA and CDR2 is SQIVND in the germline V gene (reference sequence). This CDR3 reads CASSIASAGSRNIQYF. CDR3 bases: TGTGCCAGTAGTATAGCTTCGGCAGGGAGTAGGAACATTCAGTACTTC.

The genes are TRBV6-6 and TRBJ1-1; D remains unclear. The germline gives CDR1 MNHNY, CDR2 SVGAGI (reference sequence). Trimming took 0 bases from V and 5 from J, leaving 4 bases between them. This CDR3 is 12 amino acids long. In DNA, the CDR3 is TGTGCCAGCAGTTACTCGAGTACTGAAGCTTTCTTT. Its protein is CASSYSSTEAFF.

The V gene is TRBV5-1, the J gene TRBJ1-1; TRBD1 is a possible D gene (5 bases). This CDR3 spans 15 amino acids. The V end was cut by 4 bases, the J end by 2 bases, with 15 bases between. Germline assignment: CDR1 SGHRS and CDR2 YFSETQ. CDR3 region: CASSPTGLVNTEAFF. The CDR3 DNA is TGCGCCAGCAGCCCGACGGGACTCGTTAACACTGAAGCTTTCTTT.

The chain is built from TRBV10-3 and TRBJ1-1, with D possibly matching TRBD1 (6 bases). Trimming took off 6 bases at V and 4 bases at J, with 15 bases between the two ends. Germline V gene lookup returns CDR1 ENHRY and CDR2 SYGVKD. The CDR3 is 14 residues long. The CDR3 is CAIRDPLGGTEAFF. The CDR3 DNA sequence: TGTGCCATCAGAGACCCTCTAGGGGGCACTGAAGCTTTCTTT.

The CDR3 sequence is CASSLVGQGYEQYF. DNA of the CDR3: TGTGCCAGCAGCTTGGTGGGACAGGGCTACGAGCAGTACTTC. This chain joins TRBV5-5 and TRBJ2-7, with 9 nucleotides matching TRBD1. The CDR3 consists of 14 residues. J gave up 3 bases and V 0 bases, and 1 base lay outside the gene matches. CDR1 SGHKS and CDR2 YYEKEE come from the germline V gene (reference sequence).

V usage is TRBV25-1 and J usage is TRBJ2-7, with TRBD2 identical over 9 bases. Trimming removed 9 bases from V and 0 bases from J; junction bases left unmatched: 0. This CDR3 comprises 12 residues. CDR1 is MGHDK and CDR2 is SYGVNS in the germline V gene. The DNA for the CDR3 is TGTGCCAGTAGCGGGAGCTCCTACGAGCAGTACTTC. Encoded protein: CASSGSSYEQYF.

The rearrangement joins TRBV15 to TRBJ2-7; no clear D gene. Trimming removed 0 bases at V and 3 bases at J, with 9 bases between. There are 14 residues in the CDR3. Per the germline V gene, CDR1 is LNHNV and CDR2 is YYDKDF (reference sequence). Here the CDR3 DNA reads TGTGCCACCAGCAGAGATTTGAGTCGCTACGAGCAGTACTTC. Its translation is CATSRDLSRYEQYF.

This chain uses TRBV28 with TRBJ2-3, with 9 bases that match TRBD2. The CDR3 is 16 amino acids. After removal of 6 bases from V and 6 bases from J, the junction contained 13 bases not matched to a gene. Per germline, CDR1 MDHEN and CDR2 SYDVKM. The CDR3 DNA follows: TGTGCCAGCAGATCCCCGGGACTAGCCGTGTCCGATACGCAGTATTTT. Translating gives CASRSPGLAVSDTQYF.

The CDR3 DNA is TGCGCCAGCAGCTTGTCCTTACAGACCGGGGAGCTGTTTTTT. The encoded protein is CASSLSLQTGELFF. The rearrangement uses TRBV5-1 and TRBJ2-2; no definite D call. Germline values: CDR1 SGHRS, CDR2 YFSETQ. The CDR3 totals 14 residues. V lost 1 base, J lost 5 bases, and 9 bases lay in between.

This rearrangement joins TRBV6-5 to TRBJ2-1; D is unresolved. Per germline, CDR1 MNHEY and CDR2 SVGAGI. The CDR3 runs to 14 residues. V lost 0 bases and J 4 bases, leaving 7 bases between the germline ends. Here the CDR3 reads CASSYSTGYNEQFF. The CDR3, as DNA: TGTGCCAGCAGTTACTCGACCGGATACAATGAGCAGTTCTTC.

The CDR3 nucleotides are TGTGCCAGCAGCGCTCGACATACAAGCTCCTACAATGAGCAGTTCTTC. Its translation is CASSARHTSSYNEQFF. The chain is built from TRBV11-3 and TRBJ2-1; no definite D call. Looked up from germline, CDR1 is SGHNT and CDR2 is YENEEA. This CDR3 contains 16 residues. V was cut by 5 bases and J by 0 bases, with 14 bases left in between.

V and J are TRBV5-6 and TRBJ2-5; D not certain. Trimming shortened V by 4 bases and J by 0 bases, and 16 bases separated the two germline ends. Germline V gene lookup returns CDR1 SGHDT and CDR2 YYEEEE. The CDR3 totals 16 residues. The CDR3 is CASSVPGLWYQETQYF. The DNA of the CDR3 is TGTGCCAGCAGCGTTCCCGGGCTGTGGTACCAAGAGACCCAGTACTTC. Filled out from reference TRBV5-6 and TRBJ2-5, the complete variable domain reads DAGVTQSPTHLIKTRGQQVTLRCSPKSGHDTVSWYQQALGQGPQFIFQYYEEEERQRGNFPDRFSGHQFPNYSSELNVNALLLGDSALYLCASSVPGLWYQETQYFGPGTRLLVL.

This chain uses TRBV5-1 with TRBJ2-1; TRBD1 matches at 7 bases. After removal of 0 bases from V and 2 bases from J, the junction contained 5 bases not matched to a gene. Germline lookup yields CDR1 SGHRS and CDR2 YFSETQ. This CDR3 is 16 amino acids long. CDR3 bases: TGCGCCAGCAGCTTGGCCAAGGGGGCGACCTACAATGAGCAGTTCTTC. Its protein product is CASSLAKGATYNEQFF.

This clone came up a few times. V is TRBV4-1 and J is TRBJ1-2, with a possible D match to TRBD1 (5 bases). Germline loops: CDR1 MGHRA, CDR2 YSYEKL. This CDR3 is built from 13 residues. The V end was cut by 0 bases, the J end by 8 bases, with 10 bases between. CDR3 region: CASSQDYWGGYTF. The CDR3 bases are TGCGCCAGCAGCCAAGATTACTGGGGCGGCTACACCTTC.

The V gene is TRBV12-5, the J gene TRBJ2-7, with a tentative D call TRBD2 (6 bases). Germline CDR1 and CDR2: LGHNT and FRNRAP. Trimming removed 6 bases at V and 2 bases at J, with 17 bases between. This CDR3 is built from 15 residues. CDR3 DNA: TGTGCTAGTGGGGCTCGACTAGGGGTCCCCTACGAGCAGTACTTC. Its protein product is CASGARLGVPYEQYF. Based on the CDR3 plus reference TRBV12-5 and TRBJ2-7, the full variable domain is DARVTQTPRHKVTEMGQEVTMRCQPILGHNTVFWYRQTMMQGLELLAYFRNRAPLDDSGMPKDRFSAEMPDATLATLKIQPSEPRDSAVYFCASGARLGVPYEQYFGPGTRLTVT.